These 10 T cell receptor beta chains originate from one sample sequenced in a study of T-cell memory formation after mild COVID-19. MiXCR was run by TCRdb on the 5' RACE reads, yielding one entry per CDR3 protein. The sample consists of a few hundred thousand distinct CDR3 sequences, under 20% of them appearing once. The sequenced sample was PBMCs or a T cell subset sorted from them (not recorded which). Receptors were obtained from a man aged 18 to 30 who had mild COVID-19 (a few samples of this study predate the infection). Cell type and time point are not known.

This clonotype turned up a few times. This sequence joins TRBV7-9 and TRBJ2-7; no definite D call. Germline CDR1 SEHNR, CDR2 FQNEAQ (reference sequence). Between the trimmed V and J ends, which lost 6 bases and 3 bases, there was a span of 18 bases. The CDR3 is 15 residues long. The CDR3 spells CASRDPMAGHYEQYV. DNA of the CDR3: TGTGCCAGCAGGGACCCGATGGCTGGGCACTACGAGCAGTACGTC.

The chain carries TRBV7-6 and TRBJ2-7; 7 bases are shared with TRBD2. V was pared by 8 bases and J by 0 bases, with 16 bases of the junction left unmatched. The CDR3 runs to 17 residues. Germline loops: CDR1 SGHVS, CDR2 FNYEAQ. The CDR3 is CASVPPGGTKGSYEQYF. The CDR3 nucleotides read TGTGCCAGCGTCCCCCCCGGGGGGACTAAGGGCTCCTACGAGCAGTACTTC.

This sequence joins TRBV5-5 and TRBJ2-7; 9 bases match TRBD1. The CDR3 has 16 residues. Looked up from germline, CDR1 is SGHKS and CDR2 is YYEKEE (reference sequence). Losses at the gene ends were 6 bases for V and 7 bases for J; bases not matched to a gene: 17. The CDR3 nucleotides are TGTGCCAGCACTCGAGGGGGGGACAGGGTCCCTCGGGAGCAGTACGTC. Protein sequence: CASTRGGDRVPREQYV.

The rearrangement uses TRBV11-2 and TRBJ2-5, with 9 bases lining up with TRBD2. The CDR3 is 15 amino acids. V dropped 5 bases and J dropped 4; count of bases not matched to a gene: 8. Germline CDR1 reads SGHAT; CDR2 reads FQNNGV. The CDR3, as DNA: TGTGCCAGCAGCCTTCTAGCGGGGTTAGGAGAGACCCAGTACTTC. Protein product: CASSLLAGLGETQYF.

The chain combines TRBV27 with TRBJ2-1; TRBD2 might be the D (6 bases). Trimming removed 5 bases from V and 0 bases from J, with 14 bases in between. Germline assignment: CDR1 MNHEY and CDR2 SMNVEV (reference sequence). The CDR3 length is 16 residues. Written as DNA, the CDR3 is TGTGCCAGCAGTGGGGCCCGGCGGGGCTCCTACAATGAGCAGTTCTTC. It translates to CASSGARRGSYNEQFF.

The table lists this clonotype with a few counts. The chain has TRBV9 and TRBJ2-7; D perhaps matches TRBD1 (8 bases). This CDR3 has 15 amino acids. Trimming pared 2 bases from V and 5 bases from J, leaving 17 bases between. Germline CDR1 and CDR2: SGDLS and YYNGEE. DNA for the CDR3: TGTGCCAGCAGCGTGGATAGGACAGGGACTAACGAGCAGTACGTC. Residues: CASSVDRTGTNEQYV.

The sample holds one count of this clonotype. The rearrangement uses TRBV7-9 and TRBJ2-1; 12 nucleotides align to TRBD2. Germline V CDR1 and CDR2: SEHNR, FQNEAQ (reference sequence). The CDR3 covers 19 residues. The trim removed 5 bases at V and 3 bases at J, leaving 14 bases unmatched. In DNA, the CDR3 is TGTGCCAGCAGCCTACCGGCTAGCGGGGGGGCCGGAGGCTACAATGAGCAGTTCTTC. Its protein product is CASSLPASGGAGGYNEQFF.

This rearrangement joins TRBV11-2 to TRBJ1-2; perhaps TRBD1 as D (6 bases). The CDR3 has 14 residues. V was clipped by 4 bases and J by 6 bases, with 15 bases between them. CDR1 is SGHAT, CDR2 FQNNGV, per germline. CDR3 amino acids: CASSSPGRGNGYTF. The DNA of the CDR3 is TGTGCCAGCAGCTCCCCGGGCAGGGGCAATGGCTACACCTTC.

The chain is built from TRBV5-1 and TRBJ1-1; D possibly corresponds to TRBD1 (6 bases). Germline V gene sequence: CDR1 SGHRS, CDR2 YFSETQ. This CDR3 is built from 14 residues. V gave up 2 bases and J gave up 4 bases, with 12 bases separating them. The CDR3 region is CASSFFTRGTEAFF. In DNA, the CDR3 is TGCGCCAGCAGCTTTTTTACCAGGGGCACTGAAGCTTTCTTT.

The chain recombines TRBV18 with TRBJ2-2, with D possibly TRBD1 on 6 matching bases. Germline loops: CDR1 KGHSH, CDR2 LQKENI. The CDR3 sequence is 14 residues long. Trimming removed 3 bases at V and 3 bases at J, with 8 bases between. The CDR3 DNA follows: TGTGCCAGCTCACCCAGGGGAGACACCGGGGAGCTGTTTTTT. Protein: CASSPRGDTGELFF.